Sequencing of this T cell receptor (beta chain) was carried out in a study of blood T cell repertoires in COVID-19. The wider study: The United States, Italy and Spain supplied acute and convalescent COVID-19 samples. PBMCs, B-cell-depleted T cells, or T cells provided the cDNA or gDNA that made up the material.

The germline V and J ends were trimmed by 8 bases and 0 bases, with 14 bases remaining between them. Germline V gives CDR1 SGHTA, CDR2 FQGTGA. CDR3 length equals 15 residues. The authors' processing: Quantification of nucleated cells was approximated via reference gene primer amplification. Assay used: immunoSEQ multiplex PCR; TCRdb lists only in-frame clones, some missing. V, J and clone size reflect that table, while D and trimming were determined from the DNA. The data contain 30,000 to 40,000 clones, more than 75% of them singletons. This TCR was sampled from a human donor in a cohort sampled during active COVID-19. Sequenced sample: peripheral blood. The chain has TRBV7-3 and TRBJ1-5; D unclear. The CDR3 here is CASGLPWASNQPQHF. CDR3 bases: TGTGCCAGCGGACTTCCCTGGGCTAGCAATCAGCCCCAGCATTTT. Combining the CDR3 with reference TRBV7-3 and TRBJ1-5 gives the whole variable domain GAGVSQTPSNKVTEKGKYVELRCDPISGHTALYWYRQSLGQGPEFLIYFQGTGAADDSGLPNDRFFAVRPEGSVSTLKIQRTERGDSAVYLCASGLPWASNQPQHFGDGTRLSIL.